A single T cell receptor beta chain is shown here with its context. Its cognate antigen is unknown. Produced via immunoSEQ multiplex PCR; TCRdb's table is partial and in-frame only. Seen here are more than 50,000 clones, less than 65% observed once, and the top ten hold 4% to 6%. The trim removed 1 base at V and 7 bases at J, leaving 3 bases unmatched. Germline V gene data show CDR1 as SGHRS and CDR2 as YFSETQ. CDR3 length: 14 residues. Time point: week 47, end of study. The vaccine gave 300 ug of a 20-mer mutant IDH1 peptide subcutaneously per dose. Vaccinations, eight in total, occurred in weeks 1, 3, 5, 7, 11, 15, 19, 23. This entry belongs to a study of a mutant IDH1 vaccine in newly diagnosed glioma. Overall study: Vaccination began 4-6 weeks post radiotherapy alone, or with temozolomide cycles. Radiotherapy, temozolomide, or both had been given previously, and both were given to most.

Study observations and caveats: Immune responses arising from the vaccine appeared in 90% to 95% of patients.

The sequencing used peripheral blood mononuclear cells (PBMCs), collected from a glioma patient whose treatment included an IDH1 peptide vaccine. J is TRBJ2-3 and V is TRBV5-1; the match to TRBD2 covers 10 bases. This clonotype originated in a man aged 40-49 years with glioma. Some clones in this sample may be carry-over from other donors' samples. The CDR3 loop reads CASSLRTSGYTQYF. Here the CDR3 DNA reads TGCGCCAGCAGCTTGAGGACTAGCGGATATACGCAGTATTTT.